This note documents a single T cell receptor (beta chain) sequence. This clonotype was seen repeatedly, ten times or more. Its antigen remains unidentified. Base qualities are not provided; no much larger clone lies one nucleotide away. The data originate from a study of neurological immune-mediated disorders (dated by TCRdb to about 2019). Background on the whole study: Among the 35 or so multiple sclerosis patients, relapsing-remitting MS was present in some 31 and secondary progressive MS was present in 3. Peripheral blood TCR-beta repertoires from HTLV-I-associated myelopathy (HAM/TSP) patients, multiple sclerosis patients and healthy controls were compared by UMI-based sequencing. The cohort included about 66 subjects: some 14 with HAM/TSP, approximately 35 with multiple sclerosis, and some 20 healthy controls. The roughly 100 TCR-beta libraries covered PBMC samples along with longitudinal samples, technical triplicates, and paired sorted CD4+ and CD8+ T-cell subsets.

The CDR3 starts with the cysteine, ends with the phenylalanine, and has 14 residues. Here the CDR3 DNA is all that survives: 42 bases in frame from base 1. Trimming takes 2 bases from V and 8 bases from J, and the germline ends sit 13 bases apart. CDR1 and CDR2, looked up from the germline V gene (reference sequence), are MNHNY and SVGAGI. Overall study outcomes, separate from this receptor: The highest TCR clonal expansion was observed in HAM/TSP patients, whereas the lowest was observed in MS patients, even when compared with healthy controls. Repertoires from 18 of 34 MS patients were grouped by phylogenetic analysis into a cluster of related CDR3 sequences, suggesting a possible repertoire-level signature. The MS cluster showed no association with clinical or MRI features, and the authors stated that larger cohorts are needed. No identical CDR3 amino acid sequences were shared among expanded clones across subjects, suggesting private TCR-beta repertoires in all groups.

cDNA synthesis used template-switch 5'RACE with a primer carrying a 10-nucleotide random unique molecular identifier tagging each TCR transcript. Every sequencing run yielded over 190 million TCR-beta sequences covering 15-18 subjects. The RNeasy kit was used for extraction of total RNA. The KAPA Real-time Library Amplification kit was used to amplify TCR-beta VDJ regions with primers for the TCR constant region and the 5'RACE anchor. Sample indexes and Illumina adaptors were added in a first PCR, and a second PCR then increased library yield. The roughly 650 bp TCR product was size-selected on a 2% E-gel SizeSelection system after Ampure bead purification. Library quality was checked on a Bioanalyzer, concentration was measured with Qubit, and libraries were quantified with the Kapa Library Quantification kit before pooling. Paired-end 2 x 150 bp sequencing of the libraries was performed on an Illumina HiSeq 2500. To increase sequence diversity, roughly 24-32% phiX was spiked into each library pool. On the study's bioinformatics: The quality-filtered reads were processed with the UMI-based MiGEC pipeline, whose error correction step removed more than 80% of the raw TCR sequences. IMGT germline references were used for alignment of VDJ genes, and clonotypes were defined by a unique CDR3 amino acid sequence together with V-J genes. Clonal expansion, Shannon diversity and CDR3 relatedness were evaluated with VDJtools (CalcPairwiseDistances, ClusterSamples), while phylogenetic trees were built in CLCbio workbench. A clone was classed as expanded if it had 8 or more unique UMIs, a cutoff based on coefficient-of-variation modelling across technical triplicates. Using fastp at Q25 and MiXCR, TCRdb reprocessed the public reads and kept productive beta chains. Duplicate CDR3 protein sequences are folded into a single record with the most common DNA and genes. TCRdb assigned the V and J calls; the authors' analysis was not used. The sample records 35,000 to 50,000 distinct CDR3 sequences, 2% to 3% of which are singletons. About 2.4% of the sample lies in the top ten.

For unsorted PBMC libraries, 2 million PBMCs were used after storage in RNAlater at -80 degrees C until RNA extraction. Multiple sclerosis patients were enrolled in a US clinical protocol evaluating disease progression by magnetic resonance imaging. Peripheral blood underwent Ficoll-Hypaque density gradient centrifugation to isolate PBMCs, which were then cryopreserved in liquid nitrogen. The sequence came from a man aged 45-65 years with multiple sclerosis. The chain is assembled from TRBV6-6 and TRBJ1-3, with a weak D call of TRBD1 (6 bases match). Sequenced material: PBMCs. The nucleotides are TGTGCCAGCAGTTACACTATACAGGGAGACACCATATATTTT. The encoded protein is CASSYTIQGDTIYF.